This T cell receptor beta chain appears in the sequencing data of a study of cytomegalovirus exposure and HLA in healthy donors (dated by TCRdb to 2016 to 2017). About the investigation overall: In an earlier analysis of approximately 500 of the donors, 250 to 300 Gb of sequence data and 90 million to 120 million unique TCR beta sequences from 150 million to 200 million T cells were reported. In an earlier analysis of roughly 540 of the donors, high-throughput TCR beta sequencing was used to judge whether each TCR beta V gene segment behaved as functional or pseudogenic. In a later analysis, previously published TCR beta repertoires from some 640 donors were re-analyzed and high-resolution HLA genotyping was added so that TCR occurrence patterns could be studied. In the later analysis, no new phenotypic data were used to find candidate immune exposures; instead, reliance was placed on TCR beta sequences and their occurrence across donors. About 280 gigabases of sequencing data and 91 million or so unique TCR sequences made up an early release that covered nearly 650 HLA-typed donors. Among a few hundred genotyped donors of the cohort, an average of around 240,000 unique TCR beta nucleotide sequences were sequenced per donor, roughly 18% of them non-productive. All discovery cohort repertoires had been generated using a single sequencing platform. The study aimed to test whether cataloging public T cell receptors could reveal signatures of past pathogen exposure. HLA typing covered class I and class II loci at four-digit resolution. Besides the first cohort of roughly 700 subjects, a separate validation cohort made up of 120 different subjects was used. The number of typed donors differed by locus: roughly 620-630 for A, B, C, DRB1 and DQB1; 500 to 550 for DQA1; about 600 for DPA1; and about 450 for DPB1. The T cell repertoires of 666 subjects were profiled by immunosequencing and related to cytomegalovirus serostatus. Of the roughly 400 genotyped donors, approximately 83% fell in the genetic ancestry cluster associated with self-reported Caucasian donors. Donor age, sex, ethnicity and CMV serostatus were collected together with the repertoire data. In a later genetic analysis, genome-wide SNP genotypes for about 55% of the 666 donors were used, and that subset was treated as a discovery cohort. To predict cytomegalovirus infection status, the study brought together high-throughput TCR immunosequencing, statistical association of individual TCRs with disease status, and machine learning. Roughly five DR-DQ haplotypes were handled as single units for association and clustering because linkage in the cohort was strong. What the authors observed across the whole study: Specific HLA alleles were associated with 15,000 to 20,000 TCR beta sequences at a false discovery rate of 0.05 in a later analysis. The authors suggested that the approach could potentially be extended to other disease states and immunological phenotypes. The cohort was sequenced for TCR beta chains only, and without alpha or paired-chain data the features that could be detected were limited. A further reported finding was that TCR beta sequences accurately predicted the HLA-A and HLA-B alleles for most subjects in the first cohort. Because counts were too low, roughly 16 rarely observed V segments, including chromosome 9 orphons, were left out of the earlier analysis of approximately 580 of the donors. A cluster of highly shared sequence variants was judged likely to represent a technical artifact of the sequencing pipeline. In vitro tests confirmed that three of the cytomegalovirus-associated TCR beta chains recognize cytomegalovirus antigens. Linkage disequilibrium might explain the correlated functional status among segregating V segments, but an unknown experimental factor could not be excluded. In a later analysis, TCR association rates were found to vary across HLA loci, with the most associated TCRs seen for DRB1 alleles and the fewest for HLA-C alleles. A total of fewer than 200 TCR beta chains were listed by the study as associated with cytomegalovirus. An earlier analysis of approximately 530 of the donors showed that most TCR beta V segments appeared in productive rearrangements either about 87% or about 30% of the time, which broadly matched IMGT annotations. Most TCR sequences were seen in very few donors, while some public TCRs were found in many individuals. The only immune exposure information available for the cohort was CMV serostatus. Some IMGT-functional V segments, including TRBV6-2 and TRBV6-3, could not be told apart with the 87-base-pair reads, so those segments were excluded. A later analysis found that HLA-associated TCR beta chains were more clonally expanded and had lower generation probabilities than equally common non-associated chains. Presence/absence analyses assumed roughly uniform sequencing depth across donors, an assumption that may not hold. The classifier was reported to diagnose cytomegalovirus status with high specificity and sensitivity in both the original and validation cohorts. Because some donors lacked HLA typing at each locus, the association tests relied only on the typed subset. According to a later analysis, parvovirus B19, influenza, CMV and Epstein-Barr virus appeared linked to several top co-occurrence clusters. V-gene and J-gene trimming of TCR beta chains was associated with a missense DCLRE1C variant in a later genetic analysis, and the association was replicated in an independent cohort. Strong co-occurrence of HLA alleles, especially DR and DQ, made assigning TCR associations to individual alleles difficult. In a later analysis, most CMV-associated TCR beta chains were found to appear HLA-restricted, with HLA associations seemingly driven largely by CMV exposure. Compared with the approximately 720-donor mean, donors in an Asian-associated ancestry cluster had fewer N-insertions in productive TCRs, according to a later genetic analysis.

Remarks on this clone: Its antigen specificity is not known. Within one base of it there is no much larger clone, and no base qualities were kept.

Libraries were constructed by the immunoSEQ multiplex PCR assay. A mixture of 60 forward primers for TCR Vbeta segments and 13 reverse primers for TCR Jbeta segments was used in the multiplex PCR. The CDR3 region of rearranged TCR beta genes was amplified from genomic DNA with a multiplex PCR assay. The Illumina HiSeq System was used to sequence the amplified TCR beta libraries as 87-base-pair reads. As for how the authors treated the data: Across the roughly 640 repertoires, a later analysis counted approximately 75 million unique TCR beta chains, around 10 million of which were shared by at least two donors. To remove PCR and sequencing errors, raw reads were error-corrected and collapsed into unique sequences using a nearest-neighbor algorithm that merged closely related sequences. Alignment of CDR3 sequences to IMGT reference sequences was used to assign V, D and J gene segments. Each retained sequence needed at least a six-nucleotide match to both a V gene segment and a J gene segment. Rearrangements were called productive when the CDR3 lacked stop codons and stayed in frame with V and J; all others were non-productive. Following IMGT convention, CDR3 was defined as the stretch from the second conserved V-encoded cysteine to the conserved J-encoded phenylalanine. The earlier analysis of about 590 of the donors excluded sequences that lacked an unambiguous match to a single V gene segment. An earlier analysis of fewer than 750 of the donors classified V segments as functional when productive rearrangements were above 56.7% and as segregating when the standard deviation between donors was above 5%. A statistical classification framework was built to diagnose cytomegalovirus status from the catalog of TCR beta chain sequences. In a later analysis, V and J genes were assigned by comparing TCR nucleotide sequences against IMGT/GENE-DB human TR gene sequences. Using the TCRdist pipeline, a later analysis assigned CDR3 sequences along with most-parsimonious VDJ recombination scenarios. A later analysis defined each TCR beta chain by its CDR3 amino acid sequence plus V-gene family, and excluded reads lacking a unique V-gene family. To address suspected cross-contamination and a sequencing artifact, a later analysis removed a few hundred highly shared, low-generation-probability nucleotide sequences. For each public chain, a later analysis derived a clonal expansion index from normalized ranks of inferred template counts within each repertoire. In a later analysis, generation probabilities were computed using a VDJ recombination model fitted to out-of-frame rearrangements, and the results were checked against IGoR. In a later analysis, hypergeometric tests were used to score TCR-TCR, TCR-HLA and TCR-CMV co-occurrence, with a repertoire-size bias correction applied to TCR pairs. To estimate false discovery rates, a later analysis permuted the HLA or CMV assignments 20 times. In a later analysis, co-occurring TCRs were grouped using DBSCAN, with TCRdist sequence similarity added in when clustering inside HLA-allele-positive subsets. Repertoires with fewer than 30,000 or more than 120,000 public chains were left out of co-occurrence clustering, as were four to six repertoires with anomalous nucleotide sharing. The source is immuneACCESS, and TCRdb retained only in-frame sequences with V and J called. Part of the clones is not carried over; for the studies checked, unresolved V genes explain less than half of this, and the remainder is unexplained. V and J calls and clone size are as listed in that table; D and trimming were resolved from the DNA. Within this sample are about 170,000 clones, with almost 80% of them counted one time only. Approximately 6% of the sample lies in the top ten.

The cohort comprised fewer than 700 healthy bone marrow donors. Cohort members were all nominally healthy when sampled, although unrecorded immune exposures were likely present. The donor tested CMV seropositive, placing the donor among the 289 seropositive members of the cohort. Every donor gave a peripheral blood sample, and the peripheral blood mononuclear cells from that sample were used for TCR beta sequencing. The Qiagen DNeasy Blood Extraction Kit was used to extract genomic DNA from the blood cell samples. The trim is 4 bases for V and 0 bases for J, with a gap of 3 bases between the germline ends. The CDR1 and CDR2 encoded by the germline V gene (reference sequence) are PRHDT and FYEKMQ. Taken from cysteine to phenylalanine, the CDR3 has 12 residues. Only the CDR3 part of the read is kept: 36 bases, read in frame from the first base.

This sequence originates from a man aged 40-49 years in good health and CMV-seropositive. The chain uses TRBV13 and TRBJ2-5, with the D gene not clear enough to name. The sequenced sample was PBMCs. The CDR3 reads CASSSYQETQYF. The nucleotides are TGTGCCAGCAGCTCTTACCAAGAGACCCAGTACTTC.